One and the same sample provided the 27 T cell receptor beta chains below, sequenced in a study of OX40 agonist ivuxolimab in advanced cancers. Clones were read by immunoSEQ multiplex PCR, and TCRdb kept only the in-frame ones, dropping some. The sample has some 57,000 clones; approximately 90% are singletons. The sequences come from CD4+ or CD8+ T cells sorted from blood, collected in a trial of the OX40 agonist ivuxolimab. All receptors come from an adult with an advanced solid tumor such as melanoma, head and neck, liver or kidney cancer.

CDR3 sequence reads: CASSLRTGSAEAFF. CDR3 in DNA: TGTGCCAGCAGTTTGCGGACAGGGTCAGCTGAAGCTTTCTTT. This chain links TRBV28 with TRBJ1-1, with 8 positions matching TRBD1. Germline V gives CDR1 MDHEN, CDR2 SYDVKM. V trimming: 3 bases; J trimming: 6 bases; junction bases outside the gene matches: 6. The CDR3 has 14 residues.

This chain uses TRBV6-5 with TRBJ1-6; 8 bases line up with TRBD1. CDR3 length equals 14 residues. The germline V gene has CDR1 MNHEY and CDR2 SVGAGI. J gave up 10 bases and V 6 bases, and 8 bases lay outside the gene matches. The CDR3 coding sequence is TGTGCCAGCAGACCCACAGGGGGTGGGTCACCCCTCCACTTT. It specifies CASRPTGGGSPLHF.

The chain has TRBV5-1 and TRBJ1-1; the match to TRBD1 covers 7 bases. The CDR3 covers 13 residues. Germline V lookup: CDR1 SGHRS, CDR2 YFSETQ. V dropped 4 bases and J dropped 4; count of bases not matched to a gene: 4. The CDR3 region has the DNA TGCGCCAGCAGCGTGACAGGGCTCACTGAAGCTTTCTTT. Translation: CASSVTGLTEAFF.

This clone has only one observation. The V and J genes are TRBV29-1 and TRBJ2-2, with 7 bases fitting TRBD2. The V segment lost 2 bases and the J segment 3 bases; nucleotides outside the gene matches: 3. The germline gives CDR1 SQVTM, CDR2 ANQGSEA. CDR3 length equals 14 residues. The CDR3 protein is CSVERLADTGELFF. DNA of the CDR3: TGCAGCGTTGAACGGCTAGCGGACACCGGGGAGCTGTTTTTT.

The chain employs TRBV30 and TRBJ2-7; perhaps TRBD2 as D (6 bases). V was trimmed by 2 bases and J by 2 bases, leaving 13 bases between them. This CDR3 is 14 amino acids long. The germline CDR1 and CDR2 sequences are GTSNPN and SVGIG (reference sequence). The CDR3 DNA reads as TGTGCCTGGAGTCGCGGGAATCCTCCCTACGAGCAGTACTTC. It yields the protein CAWSRGNPPYEQYF.

In its sample, this clone was seen once. The chain has TRBV7-2 and TRBJ2-1, with D unresolved. The CDR3 totals 16 residues. V dropped 0 bases and J dropped 5 bases, with 14 bases sitting between them. Germline V CDR1 and CDR2: SGHTA, FQGNSA. The CDR3 spells CASSLALLNTNNEQFF. CDR3 DNA: TGTGCCAGCAGCTTAGCGCTTCTGAATACTAACAATGAGCAGTTCTTC. Supplemented by reference TRBV7-2 and TRBJ2-1, the full variable domain reads GAGVSQSPSNKVTEKGKDVELRCDPISGHTALYWYRQSLGQGLEFLIYFQGNSAPDKSGLPSDRFSAERTGGSVSTLTIQRTQQEDSAVYLCASSLALLNTNNEQFFGPGTRLTVL.

The chain combines TRBV15 with TRBJ2-3; tentatively, D is TRBD2 (5 bases). CDR3 size: 12 residues. V lost 5 bases, J lost 8 bases, and 11 bases lay in between. Germline lookup yields CDR1 LNHNV and CDR2 YYDKDF (reference sequence). CDR3 protein: CATSPLRGTQYF. In DNA form, the CDR3 reads TGTGCCACCAGCCCGCTCCGGGGTACGCAGTATTTT.

The chain carries TRBV25-1 and TRBJ1-5; D gene uncertain. V was pared by 5 bases and J by 2 bases, with 13 bases between. Germline loops: CDR1 MGHDK, CDR2 SYGVNS. This CDR3 is 15 amino acids long. For the CDR3, the DNA is TGTGCCAGCAGTCACTCGGGCAAAGGCAATCAGCCCCAGCATTTT. Translating gives CASSHSGKGNQPQHF.

The rearrangement uses TRBV4-1 and TRBJ2-7; 13 bases line up with TRBD2. The V and J ends lost 6 bases and 2 bases, in that order; junction bases with no gene match: 4. This CDR3 comprises 15 residues. Germline V lookup: CDR1 MGHRA, CDR2 YSYEKL. The CDR3 DNA is TGCGCCAGCAGGGCGGGACTAGCGGGAACCTACGAGCAGTACTTC. It yields the protein CASRAGLAGTYEQYF.

This clone has more than one count but fewer than ten. Other DNA sequences in the same sample also yield this CDR3. The CDR3: CASSLGDNTEAFF. The CDR3 nucleotides are TGTGCCAGCAGCTTAGGGGATAACACTGAAGCTTTCTTT. This rearrangement joins TRBV7-9 to TRBJ1-1; D not certain. This CDR3 has 13 residues. Trimming cost V 1 base and J 2 bases, with 5 bases left between them. Germline V gene sequence: CDR1 SEHNR, CDR2 FQNEAQ (reference sequence).

This clone appeared a few times. This sample also contains other DNA sequences that code for the same CDR3. This rearrangement joins TRBV20-1 to TRBJ2-5, with D uncertain. The CDR3 is made up of 11 amino acids. CDR1 is DFQATT and CDR2 is SNEGSKA in the germline V gene (reference sequence). Trimming removed 5 bases from V and 5 bases from J, with 9 bases in between. The CDR3 nucleotides read TGCAGTGCTTCCCTGGGGGAGACCCAGTACTTC. Amino acid sequence: CSASLGETQYF.

The chain couples TRBV28 to TRBJ1-1; D unresolved. The V gene lost 5 bases and the J gene lost 0 bases, with 13 bases spanning the gap. This CDR3 is 15 amino acids long. Germline V gene data show CDR1 as MDHEN and CDR2 as SYDVKM. The CDR3 loop is CASSATGRMNTEAFF. The CDR3 coding sequence is TGTGCCAGCAGTGCTACTGGAAGGATGAACACTGAAGCTTTCTTT.

The V call is TRBV28, the J call TRBJ2-6; D is unclear. The CDR3 covers 13 residues. Germline values: CDR1 MDHEN, CDR2 SYDVKM. V lost 9 bases to trimming and J lost 1 base, with 7 bases between them. The CDR3 is CASSMSGANVLTF. CDR3 coding DNA: TGTGCCAGTTCGATGTCTGGGGCCAACGTCCTGACTTTC.

V usage is TRBV28 and J usage is TRBJ2-7, with TRBD1 matching 7 bases. The trim removed 5 bases at V and 6 bases at J, leaving 13 bases unmatched. This CDR3 has 15 residues. The germline CDR1 and CDR2 sequences are MDHEN and SYDVKM. The CDR3 bases are TGTGCCAGCAGTCCGACAGGGACAGCTCTAGCCGAGCAGTACTTC. Residues: CASSPTGTALAEQYF.

The chain links TRBV15 to TRBJ2-7, with D possibly TRBD2 on 7 matching bases. Germline CDR1 LNHNV, CDR2 YYDKDF (reference sequence). Between the trimmed V and J ends, which lost 1 base and 3 bases, there was a span of 16 bases. CDR3 length equals 16 residues. The CDR3, as DNA: TGTGCCACCAGCAGAGGGGGAGGGGGTGGTCTCTACGAGCAGTACTTC. Its protein product is CATSRGGGGGLYEQYF.

This chain joins TRBV21-1 and TRBJ2-5; the D call of TRBD2 is as the table states it, not checked on the DNA. TRBV21-1 is deemed a pseudogene. The CDR3 runs to 19 residues. Written as DNA, the CDR3 is TGTGCCAGCAGCAAGGAGATTCGGAGAAAGTCGGGAGTTTGGGAGACCCAGTACTTC. It translates to CASSKEIRRKSGVWETQYF.

The chain is built from TRBV7-2 and TRBJ2-7, with TRBD1 as a possible D gene (7 bases). V was cut by 5 bases and J by 7 bases, with 15 bases left in between. CDR3 length: 13 residues. Germline V gene data show CDR1 as SGHTA and CDR2 as FQGNSA. The CDR3 nucleotides read TGTGCCAGCAGCCGGGGGACAGAAAGAGAGCAGTACTTC. Its translation: CASSRGTEREQYF.

The rearrangement links TRBV2 to TRBJ2-2; D gene ambiguous. Per germline, CDR1 SNHLY and CDR2 FYNNEI. V was cut by 4 bases and J by 6 bases, with 6 bases left in between. This CDR3 contains 12 residues. CDR3 nucleotides: TGTGCCAGCAGTGCCTATCCCGGGGAGCTGTTTTTT. It specifies CASSAYPGELFF. Combining the CDR3 with reference TRBV2 and TRBJ2-2 gives the whole variable domain EPEVTQTPSHQVTQMGQEVILRCVPISNHLYFYWYRQILGQKVEFLVSFYNNEISEKSEIFDDQFSVERPDGSNFTLKIRSTKLEDSAMYFCASSAYPGELFFGEGSRLTVL.

This chain links TRBV7-9 with TRBJ2-1; 13 bases line up with TRBD2. Trimming at V came to 3 bases and at J to 4 bases, leaving 9 bases not matched to a gene. The CDR3 extends over 18 amino acids. Per germline, CDR1 SEHNR and CDR2 FQNEAQ (reference sequence). The CDR3 DNA reads as TGTGCCAGCAGCTTTTTTAGGACTAGCGGGAGAGTGTACAATGAGCAGTTCTTC. Translated: CASSFFRTSGRVYNEQFF.

This chain uses TRBV7-2 with TRBJ1-2; possible D gene TRBD1, 5 bases. The CDR3 runs 14 residues. Deletions cut 1 base from V and 8 bases from J, with 14 bases between. Germline V gives CDR1 SGHTA, CDR2 FQGNSA. The CDR3 sequence: CASSLEGRSGGYTF. The CDR3 DNA is TGTGCCAGCAGCTTAGAGGGGCGGTCAGGCGGCTACACCTTC.

V is TRBV11-2 and J is TRBJ1-1; D unresolved. Germline V CDR1 and CDR2: SGHAT, FQNNGV. The CDR3 spans 13 residues. The V gene lost 4 bases and the J gene lost 2 bases, with 8 bases spanning the gap. CDR3 residues: CASSSSYNTEAFF. CDR3 sequence (DNA): TGTGCCAGCAGCTCGAGTTACAACACTGAAGCTTTCTTT.

The V and J genes are TRBV27 and TRBJ2-5; D tentatively fits TRBD1 or TRBD2 (5 bases each). The CDR3 extends over 17 amino acids. The ends were cut back, 5 bases at V and 5 bases at J, with 24 bases in the middle. From germline, CDR1 is MNHEY and CDR2 SMNVEV (reference sequence). This CDR3 reads CASSLLPPGRGRETQYF. CDR3 sequence (DNA): TGTGCCAGCAGTCTTCTCCCTCCGGGACGAGGACGGGAGACCCAGTACTTC.

This clone came up once. The chain recombines TRBV19 with TRBJ2-3; no firm D call. The CDR3 has 11 residues. Per germline, CDR1 LNHDA and CDR2 SQIVND (reference sequence). Trimming took 5 bases from V and 6 from J, leaving 6 bases between them. CDR3 sequence reads: CASSVGDTQYF. The CDR3 DNA follows: TGTGCCAGTAGTGTAGGGGATACGCAGTATTTT.

V gene TRBV7-9 combines with J gene TRBJ1-4, with D possibly matching TRBD1 (5 bases). This CDR3 has 15 residues. Germline loops: CDR1 SEHNR, CDR2 FQNEAQ (reference sequence). V was cut by 6 bases and J by 6 bases, with 17 bases left in between. The CDR3 sequence is CASSILRDHYEKLFF. The CDR3 DNA is TGTGCCAGCAGTATACTCCGGGACCACTATGAAAAACTGTTTTTT.

The genes are TRBV11-2 and TRBJ1-2, with no clear D. Germline lookup yields CDR1 SGHAT and CDR2 FQNNGV. This CDR3 comprises 14 residues. Between the trimmed V and J ends, which lost 0 bases and 8 bases, there was a span of 13 bases. This CDR3 is CASSLDRWAGGYTF. DNA of the CDR3: TGTGCCAGCAGCTTAGATAGGTGGGCAGGAGGCTACACCTTC.

This chain's CDR3 is CASTLRTGRNQPQHF. As DNA, the CDR3 is TGTGCCAGCACCCTGAGGACAGGGCGGAATCAGCCCCAGCATTTT. The chain links TRBV21-1 to TRBJ1-5; the table's D call, TRBD1, has no DNA check behind it. TRBV21-1 counts as a pseudogene. The CDR3 has 15 residues.

This rearrangement joins TRBV19 to TRBJ1-5; 7 bases are shared with TRBD1. Germline CDR1 and CDR2: LNHDA and SQIVND (reference sequence). Trimming removed 6 bases from V and 0 bases from J; junction bases left unmatched: 5. The CDR3 totals 15 residues. This CDR3 is CASRKQGYSNQPQHF. Here the CDR3 DNA reads TGTGCCAGTAGAAAACAGGGGTATAGCAATCAGCCCCAGCATTTT.